This entry lists 22 T cell receptor beta chains sequenced from one sample in a study of graft-versus-host responses after intestinal transplantation. Sequencing was performed with immunoSEQ multiplex PCR; in TCRdb, only in-frame clones are kept and a portion is missing. This sample has 75,000 to 95,000 clones, with under 95% found just once. Their antigens remain unidentified. Source: unstimulated CD4+ T cells sorted from spleen or lymph node cells, taken before transplant. These receptors were collected from a human donor who was the organ donor for an intestinal transplant.

This chain links TRBV28 with TRBJ1-2, with TRBD1 as a possible D gene (6 bases). Looked up from germline, CDR1 is MDHEN and CDR2 is SYDVKM. CDR3 size: 12 residues. V gave up 5 bases and J gave up 4 bases, with 8 bases separating them. For the CDR3, the DNA is TGTGCCAGCAGTCTGACAGGCTATGGCTACACCTTC. It encodes CASSLTGYGYTF.

This sequence joins TRBV5-6 and TRBJ2-5; D gene uncertain. Germline lookup yields CDR1 SGHDT and CDR2 YYEEEE. The germline V and J ends were trimmed by 1 base and 2 bases, with 9 bases remaining between them. The CDR3 has 14 residues. The CDR3 DNA reads TGTGCCAGCAGCTTGTGGGCTCCTCAAGAGACCCAGTACTTC. Residues: CASSLWAPQETQYF.

The chain is built from TRBV27 and TRBJ1-1; 10 positions agree with TRBD1. The CDR3 runs 16 residues. V lost 1 base, J lost 4 bases, and 6 bases stayed unmatched. Germline values: CDR1 MNHEY, CDR2 SMNVEV (reference sequence). This CDR3 is CASSLLPGQGLTEAFF. CDR3 in DNA: TGTGCCAGCAGTTTATTGCCGGGACAGGGGCTCACTGAAGCTTTCTTT.

The V call is TRBV6-1, the J call TRBJ1-5; 7 bases match TRBD1. The CDR3 sequence is 13 residues long. Per germline, CDR1 MNHNS and CDR2 SASEGT. The V gene end was trimmed by 7 bases and the J gene end by 10 bases; junction bases not matched to a gene: 10. The chain's CDR3 is CASIDGTAGPQHF. CDR3 nucleotide sequence: TGTGCCAGCATAGATGGGACAGCGGGTCCCCAGCATTTT.

This clone came up once. This chain connects TRBV9 to TRBJ1-3, with unresolved D. The V and J ends lost 0 bases and 0 bases respectively, with 13 bases between them. Germline V CDR1 and CDR2: SGDLS, YYNGEE. The CDR3 has 17 amino acids. The CDR3 DNA sequence: TGTGCCAGCAGCGTAGAGGCCAGTTGGAGCTCTGGAAACACCATATATTTT. This encodes CASSVEASWSSGNTIYF.

The V call is TRBV5-6, the J call TRBJ1-1; 9 bases line up with TRBD1. The CDR3 covers 15 residues. Germline values: CDR1 SGHDT, CDR2 YYEEEE. Losses at the gene ends were 2 bases for V and 4 bases for J; bases not matched to a gene: 6. CDR3 DNA sequence: TGTGCCAGCAGCTTTATGGGGACAGGGCGCACTGAAGCTTTCTTT. It specifies CASSFMGTGRTEAFF.

V gene TRBV6-5 combines with J gene TRBJ2-3; 8 bases align to TRBD2. The V and J ends lost 6 bases and 0 bases, in that order; junction bases with no gene match: 2. This CDR3 has 14 amino acids. Germline values: CDR1 MNHEY, CDR2 SVGAGI. CDR3 loop: CASSRGGSTDTQYF. CDR3 DNA: TGTGCCAGCAGCCGGGGGGGAAGCACAGATACGCAGTATTTT.

The CDR3 nucleotides read TGTGCCAGCTCACCCTGGGACAGGGGCTACGAGCAGTACTTC. It yields the protein CASSPWDRGYEQYF. The rearrangement joins TRBV18 to TRBJ2-7; 10 bases agree with TRBD1. CDR3 length: 14 residues. Per the germline V gene, CDR1 is KGHSH and CDR2 is LQKENI. V shed 3 bases and J 3 bases; nucleotides not matched to a gene: 2.

The V gene is TRBV11-3, the J gene TRBJ1-5; D may be TRBD1 (5 bases). Deletions cut 0 bases from V and 3 bases from J, with 21 bases between. The V gene's germline CDR1 is SGHNT and CDR2 YENEEA. The CDR3 loop spans 19 amino acids. CDR3 residues: CASSLDTGAGSVDNQPQHF. In DNA form, the CDR3 reads TGTGCCAGCAGCTTAGATACTGGAGCAGGGTCTGTTGACAATCAGCCCCAGCATTTT.

The chain uses TRBV11-3 and TRBJ2-3, with 8 bases aligning to TRBD1. The CDR3 has 15 amino acids. Germline loops: CDR1 SGHNT, CDR2 YENEEA. The V segment lost 5 bases and the J segment 3 bases; nucleotides outside the gene matches: 7. This CDR3 is CASSHRTGITDTQYF. As DNA, the CDR3 is TGTGCCAGCAGCCATCGGACAGGGATAACAGATACGCAGTATTTT.

The chain is built from TRBV28 and TRBJ2-1; the match to TRBD1 covers 9 bases. The junction had 10 bases not matched to a gene; V was cut back by 4 bases and J by 9 bases. Germline CDR1 MDHEN, CDR2 SYDVKM. The CDR3 sequence is 15 residues long. CDR3 in amino acids: CASSSSGTGNSEQFF. In DNA, the CDR3 is TGTGCCAGCAGTTCCTCCGGGACAGGGAATTCTGAGCAGTTCTTC.

This clone has just a few counts. J is TRBJ1-2 and V is TRBV6-1, with a possible D match to TRBD1 (5 bases). The CDR3 covers 15 residues. With 7 bases removed from V and 2 bases from J, the gap between germline ends came to 17 bases. CDR1 and CDR2 from the germline V gene are MNHNS and SASEGT. CDR3 sequence: CASMIGVLQNYGYTF. CDR3 DNA: TGTGCCAGCATGATAGGGGTGCTACAGAACTATGGCTACACCTTC.

J is TRBJ1-5 and V is TRBV5-1, with TRBD1 matching 7 bases. With V trimmed by 4 bases and J by 0 bases, 4 bases remained unmatched. Germline-derived CDR1 and CDR2 are SGHRS and YFSETQ. The CDR3 covers 15 residues. The CDR3 DNA is TGCGCCAGCAGCCAGGAGGGGGCTAGCAATCAGCCCCAGCATTTT. The encoded protein is CASSQEGASNQPQHF.

The J gene is TRBJ2-7, the V gene TRBV7-2; TRBD1 agrees at 7 bases. J was trimmed by 5 bases and V by 8 bases; bases with no gene match: 15. Germline values: CDR1 SGHTA, CDR2 FQGNSA. The CDR3 is 15 amino acids. CDR3 amino acids: CASHPTDRVNHEQYF. The CDR3 DNA reads as TGTGCCAGCCATCCTACTGACAGGGTGAACCACGAGCAGTACTTC.

This chain joins TRBV5-4 and TRBJ1-5; D gene uncertain. CDR1 is SGHNT, CDR2 YYREEE, per germline (reference sequence). The CDR3 has 14 residues. V lost 1 base and J 2 bases, leaving 7 bases between the germline ends. CDR3 in DNA: TGTGCCAGCAGCTTGAAGGGAGGCAATCAGCCCCAGCATTTT. Protein sequence: CASSLKGGNQPQHF.

The V call is TRBV4-1, the J call TRBJ2-7; TRBD1 matches 7 bases. Germline V gene lookup returns CDR1 MGHRA and CDR2 YSYEKL. The CDR3 extends over 15 amino acids. V was pared by 0 bases and J by 5 bases, with 7 bases of the junction left unmatched. The CDR3 reads CASSQDRVRGNEQYF. In DNA, the CDR3 is TGCGCCAGCAGCCAAGATAGGGTCAGGGGGAACGAGCAGTACTTC.

This clone was recorded only once. This chain joins TRBV25-1 and TRBJ2-7, with D perhaps matching TRBD1 (5 bases). Germline V gene data show CDR1 as MGHDK and CDR2 as SYGVNS. The CDR3 totals 13 residues. V lost 6 bases to trimming and J lost 0 bases, with 9 bases between them. CDR3: CASRGQSSYEQYF. CDR3 sequence (DNA): TGTGCCAGCAGGGGGCAAAGCTCCTACGAGCAGTACTTC.

This chain joins TRBV5-1 and TRBJ1-1; 9 nucleotides match TRBD1. The J segment lost 3 bases and the V segment lost 4 bases, leaving 4 bases of the junction unmatched. The CDR3 length is 14 residues. Germline-derived CDR1 and CDR2 are SGHRS and YFSETQ. CDR3 DNA sequence: TGCGCCAGCAGCCCCAGGACAGGGGACACTGAAGCTTTCTTT. Amino acid sequence: CASSPRTGDTEAFF.

As DNA, the CDR3 is TGTGCCAGCTCTTACTCTCCCACAGATACGCAGTATTTT. It translates to CASSYSPTDTQYF. The J gene is TRBJ2-3, the V gene TRBV7-9; no reliable D call. CDR1 SEHNR and CDR2 FQNEAQ come from the germline V gene (reference sequence). The CDR3 runs 13 residues. V was clipped by 8 bases and J by 2 bases, with 11 bases between them.

This clone occurred once. The chain carries TRBV5-1 and TRBJ2-5; 10 bases line up with TRBD2. CDR1 is SGHRS, CDR2 YFSETQ, per germline. This CDR3 contains 15 residues. With V trimmed by 8 bases and J by 4 bases, 11 bases remained unmatched. CDR3 in DNA: TGCGCCAGTAGCGGGAGGAACTCCCCAATAGAGACCCAGTACTTC. Amino acid sequence: CASSGRNSPIETQYF.

This chain links TRBV30 with TRBJ2-7; TRBD1 aligns across 9 bases. CDR3 length: 16 amino acids. The V gene end was trimmed by 3 bases and the J gene end by 6 bases; junction bases not matched to a gene: 15. Per germline, CDR1 GTSNPN and CDR2 SVGIG (reference sequence). The chain's CDR3 is CAWRPYHRGLTSEQYF. In DNA, the CDR3 is TGTGCCTGGAGGCCGTACCACAGGGGGCTGACCAGCGAGCAGTACTTC.

The chain carries TRBV6-4 and TRBJ2-1, with TRBD2 as a possible D gene (6 bases). V was pared by 4 bases and J by 9 bases, with 19 bases between. CDR1 MRHNA and CDR2 SNTAGT come from the germline V gene. The CDR3 is 15 amino acids. CDR3 amino acids: CASSATGTWVGEQFF. The CDR3 coding sequence is TGTGCCAGCAGTGCCACCGGGACTTGGGTCGGTGAGCAGTTCTTC.